The rows below give T cell receptor beta chains drawn from one sample of a study of T-cell memory formation after mild COVID-19. TCRdb used MiXCR to reprocess the 5' RACE reads, holding one entry per CDR3 protein. This table has just under 550,000 distinct CDR3 sequences, around 21% appearing once. The sample taken for sequencing was PBMCs or a T cell subset sorted from them (not recorded which). Receptors originate from an adult woman who had mild COVID-19 (a few samples of this study predate the infection). Cell type and time point are not known. CDR3s leave out the opening cysteine and the closing phenylalanine or tryptophan.

TRBJ2-2 TRBV29-1 SAATGAGYGNTGELF
TRBJ1-6 TRBV20-1 SARFGALGSPLH
TRBJ2-5 TRBV11-3 ASSAGLDRETQY
TRBJ2-7 TRBV19 ASSPREGRYEQY
TRBJ1-5 TRBV27 ASSKQGASTYSNQPQH
TRBJ2-3 TRBV5-6 ASSLTGRGTDTQY
TRBJ2-4 TRBV7-2 ASNLMGENIQY
TRBJ2-2 TRBV4-3 ASSQDLGTGGTGELF
TRBJ1-1 TRBV11-2 ASSLEIRVITEAF
TRBJ2-1 TRBV4-3 ASSQDLTRGREQF
TRBJ2-2 TRBV7-2 ASSLGATGTGELF
TRBJ2-3 TRBV21-1 ASSRKRGLTPGTDTQY
TRBJ2-7 TRBV5-4 ASSLGGVTKYEQY
TRBJ1-2 TRBV9 ASSVDGTGGYGYT